This T cell receptor beta chain came from a study of T cells in Graves' hyperthyroidism and ophthalmopathy. The CDR3 totals 15 residues. Germline CDR1 is SGHDN and CDR2 is FVKESK. V gave up 8 bases and J gave up 5 bases, with 21 bases separating them. This clonotype was seen once. The source material, RNA transcripts, was used to amplify TCR beta CDR3 regions. A set of HTBI primers served as the primers for a first-round RT-PCR of the TCR CDR3. In TCRdb, the multiplex PCR reads were re-called with MiXCR into one record per CDR3 protein. The sample consists of 600,000 to 800,000 distinct CDR3 sequences, 35% of them appearing once.

The chain is built from TRBV14 and TRBJ1-1; a possible D gene is TRBD1 (6 bases). The sequence was collected from a woman aged 40 to 50 with Graves' hyperthyroidism. Sequencing input: blood. The CDR3 is CASSPESGARTEAFF. The CDR3 DNA sequence: TGTGCCAGCTCACCCGAATCAGGGGCAAGGACTGAAGCTTTCTTT.